Following are 6 T cell receptor beta chains from one sample sequenced in a study of Graves' ophthalmopathy and Graves' hyperthyroidism. From RNA, the CDR3 regions of TCR beta chains were amplified and sequenced. HTBI primers primed a first-round RT-PCR, and a second-round multiplex PCR followed. TCRdb processed the multiplex PCR reads anew with MiXCR; each CDR3 protein has one entry. The sample includes more than 300,000 distinct CDR3 sequences, about a sixth of them seen just once. The sequencing input was peripheral blood. These receptors originate from an adult woman with stable Graves' hyperthyroidism.

This clonotype was picked up many times. The chain joins TRBV28 to TRBJ2-7; D tentatively reads TRBD1 or TRBD2 (5 bases each). CDR1 and CDR2 (germline): MDHEN, SYDVKM. There are 18 residues in the CDR3. V was clipped by 2 bases and J by 2 bases, with 22 bases between them. The CDR3 nucleotides read TGTGCCAGCAGTTTAGGGACCGGGGCGAGTTTTGGCCCCTACGAGCAGTACTTC. This sequence encodes CASSLGTGASFGPYEQYF.

The gene calls are TRBV28 and TRBJ2-4; TRBD1 matches 8 bases. Germline assignment: CDR1 MDHEN and CDR2 SYDVKM. This CDR3 region has 13 residues. The junction had 9 bases not matched to a gene; V was cut back by 11 bases and J by 6 bases. The DNA of the CDR3 is TGTGCCTGTGGGGCGACAGGGGTAAACATTCAGTACTTC. Translation: CACGATGVNIQYF.

In this sample, this clonotype turned up many times. The CDR3 DNA follows: TGTGCCAGCAGCCATGTGCCTCTTAATAGCAATCAGCCCCAGCATTTT. Protein sequence: CASSHVPLNSNQPQHF. The V gene is TRBV12-3 or TRBV12-4, the J gene TRBJ1-5; unclear D gene. The CDR3 has 16 amino acids. Trimming took off 6 bases at V and 0 bases at J, with 15 bases between the two ends.

In this sample, this clonotype turned up many times. The chain links TRBV20-1 to TRBJ1-1; D is unresolved. Germline CDR1 DFQATT, CDR2 SNEGSKA (reference sequence). The V end lost 1 base, the J end lost 6 bases, and 6 bases lay between the germline ends. There are 11 residues in the CDR3. The CDR3 loop is CSARALAEAFF. The CDR3, as DNA: TGCAGTGCTAGAGCACTGGCTGAAGCTTTCTTT.

This clonotype was found many times. V and J are TRBV28 and TRBJ2-2, with 8 bases matching TRBD2. Per germline, CDR1 MDHEN and CDR2 SYDVKM. The CDR3 has 15 amino acids. V trimming: 6 bases; J trimming: 4 bases; junction bases outside the gene matches: 7. The DNA for the CDR3 is TGTGCCAGCAGAAGCGGGAGATATGGCACCGGGGAGCTGTTTTTT. Amino acid sequence: CASRSGRYGTGELFF. The variable domain in full, completed from reference TRBV28 and TRBJ2-2, reads DVKVTQSSRYLVKRTGEKVFLECVQDMDHENMFWYRQDPGLGLRLIYFSYDVKMKEKGDIPEGYSVSREKKERFSLILESASTNQTSMYLCASRSGRYGTGELFFGEGSRLTVL.

This clonotype has a count of ten or more. This may be a read error, as it is one base from a much larger clone. The chain is built from TRBV12-3 or TRBV12-4 and TRBJ2-5; TRBD1 might be the D (5 bases). CDR3 length equals 13 residues. The DNA of the CDR3 is TGTGTCAGCAGCCTCCAGGGCCCAGAGACCCAGTACTTC. This codes for CVSSLQGPETQYF.